This T cell receptor (beta chain) was sequenced during a study of blood T cell repertoires in COVID-19. Background on the study: Spain, Italy and the United States supplied samples that represented acute and convalescent COVID-19. T cells, B-cell-depleted T cells, or PBMCs provided the cDNA or gDNA that served as material.

CDR3 length equals 15 residues. CDR1 is LNHDA and CDR2 is SQIVND in the germline V gene (reference sequence). J was trimmed by 4 bases and V by 5 bases; bases with no gene match: 10. In the authors' methods: Reference gene primer amplification yielded estimated nucleated cell counts. Clones were read by immunoSEQ multiplex PCR, and TCRdb kept only the in-frame ones, dropping some. For V, J and clone size, that table is used; D and trimming come from the DNA. Among 230,000 or so clones, more than 65% were seen once, and the ten largest hold 2% to 2.5%. V and J are TRBV19 and TRBJ1-2; 7 bases agree with TRBD1. The TCR originated in a man aged 35-49 years who had recovered from COVID-19. Sequencing input: peripheral blood. Here the CDR3 reads CASSQGAGGFYGYTF. The CDR3 nucleotides read TGTGCCAGTAGTCAGGGAGCAGGGGGGTTCTATGGCTACACCTTC.